This T cell receptor beta chain was identified during a study of blood T cells in healthy people across ages. A sample-barcoded 5' primer and a J-beta primer mix were used in a second PCR of about 7 to 12 cycles. One entry per CDR3 protein, called by TCRdb with MiXCR from the 5' RACE reads. The sample has around 780,000 distinct CDR3 sequences, roughly 26% seen once. Study findings and constraints: Using unsorted PBMCs precluded a conclusive naive versus antigen-experienced comparison.

The CDR3 loop spans 13 amino acids. Germline V gene lookup returns CDR1 SGHRS and CDR2 YFSETQ. V lost 4 bases and J lost 11; bases outside the gene matches: 8. On this clonotype itself: Its specificity is unknown.

This sample was shared with a second study, whose subject was T cells of mothers and their children.

The sample taken for sequencing was blood. The chain couples TRBV5-1 to TRBJ1-1; 10 bases agree with TRBD1. The TCR was taken from a boy aged 5-17 years in good health. This chain's CDR3 is CASSTGQGFDAFF. CDR3 nucleotides: TGCGCCAGCAGCACGGGACAGGGGTTTGACGCTTTCTTT.